A single sample is the source of the 16 T cell receptor beta chains below, sequenced in a study of blood T cell repertoires in COVID-19. Assay used: immunoSEQ multiplex PCR; TCRdb lists only in-frame clones, some missing. The table shows more than 300,000 clones, with 80% to 90% occurring only once. The sequenced sample consisted of PBMCs or T cells enriched from blood (not recorded which). The origin of the receptors is a man aged 35 to 55 in a cohort exposed to, infected with or recovered from COVID-19 (not recorded which).

V usage is TRBV5-8 and J usage is TRBJ1-2; 9 bases line up with TRBD1. Germline loops: CDR1 SGHTS, CDR2 YDEGEE. CDR3 size: 15 residues. V gave up 7 bases and J gave up 2 bases; unmatched junction bases: 9. The CDR3 DNA sequence: TGTGCCAGCCCCATCCCGGGACAGGGAAACTATGGCTACACCTTC. The encoded protein is CASPIPGQGNYGYTF.

The V and J genes are TRBV5-8 and TRBJ1-2; a weak D match, TRBD1 (5 bases). The V and J ends lost 4 bases and 3 bases respectively, with 10 bases between them. CDR1 and CDR2 (germline): SGHTS, YDEGEE. CDR3 length: 13 residues. The CDR3 sequence: CASSLPTDYGYTF. In DNA, the CDR3 is TGTGCCAGCAGCCTGCCGACAGACTATGGCTACACCTTC. The whole variable domain, remainder taken from reference TRBV5-8 and TRBJ1-2, is EAGVTQSPTHLIKTRGQQATLRCSPISGHTSVYWYQQALGLGLQFLLWYDEGEERNRGNFPPRFSGRQFPNYSSELNVNALELEDSALYLCASSLPTDYGYTFGSGTRLTVV.

The chain combines TRBV6-6 with TRBJ2-3, with 7 bases that match TRBD1. Per the germline V gene, CDR1 is MNHNY and CDR2 is SVGAGI (reference sequence). This CDR3 has 15 amino acids. With 5 bases clipped from V and 0 bases from J, the junction kept 5 bases outside the gene matches. The CDR3 is CASSQDRVSTDTQYF. CDR3 sequence (DNA): TGTGCCAGCAGTCAAGACAGGGTCAGCACAGATACGCAGTATTTT.

V is TRBV4-2 and J is TRBJ1-2; D gene unclear. V lost 0 bases, J lost 7 bases, and 18 bases lay in between. The germline gives CDR1 LGHNA, CDR2 YNFKEQ. CDR3 length equals 16 residues. CDR3 amino acids: CASSQERTPGRSGYTF. The CDR3 nucleotides read TGTGCCAGCAGCCAAGAAAGAACGCCGGGTCGTAGTGGCTACACCTTC.

The J gene is TRBJ1-1, the V gene TRBV5-1, with 7 bases lining up with TRBD1. The CDR3 contains 14 residues. Germline V lookup: CDR1 SGHRS, CDR2 YFSETQ. J gave up 6 bases and V 4 bases, and 9 bases lay outside the gene matches. CDR3 bases: TGCGCCAGCAGCAGGGGACAGAATCAACCTGAAGCTTTCTTT. This sequence encodes CASSRGQNQPEAFF.

The chain joins TRBV28 to TRBJ2-7, with 10 nucleotides matching TRBD2. CDR1 is MDHEN and CDR2 is SYDVKM in the germline V gene. The CDR3 consists of 13 residues. With V trimmed by 8 bases and J by 0 bases, 1 base remained unmatched. The CDR3 is CASASGSSYEQYF. CDR3 nucleotide sequence: TGTGCCAGCGCTAGCGGGAGCTCCTACGAGCAGTACTTC.

This chain uses TRBV11-2 with TRBJ1-4, with 8 bases identical to TRBD1. J was trimmed by 7 bases and V by 5 bases; bases with no gene match: 6. This CDR3 has 14 amino acids. Germline loops: CDR1 SGHAT, CDR2 FQNNGV. As DNA, the CDR3 is TGTGCCAGCAGCAAGGGACAGGTTACTGAAAAACTGTTTTTT. Encoded protein: CASSKGQVTEKLFF.

The J gene is TRBJ2-5, the V gene TRBV5-1; 12 bases agree with TRBD2. CDR3 length equals 16 residues. J was trimmed by 2 bases and V by 4 bases; bases with no gene match: 6. Germline V gives CDR1 SGHRS, CDR2 YFSETQ. The CDR3 here is CASSRWTSGKQETQYF. The CDR3, as DNA: TGCGCCAGCAGCCGATGGACTAGCGGGAAACAAGAGACCCAGTACTTC.

The chain links TRBV2 to TRBJ1-2; the match to TRBD1 covers 7 bases. The germline V gene has CDR1 SNHLY and CDR2 FYNNEI. This CDR3 region has 14 residues. J was trimmed by 7 bases and V by 6 bases; bases with no gene match: 11. CDR3 coding DNA: TGTGCCAGCAGAGACGAGGACAGGTCCGTTGGCTACACCTTC. This gives the protein CASRDEDRSVGYTF. Together with reference TRBV2 and TRBJ1-2, the CDR3 gives the full variable domain: EPEVTQTPSHQVTQMGQEVILRCVPISNHLYFYWYRQILGQKVEFLVSFYNNEISEKSEIFDDQFSVERPDGSNFTLKIRSTKLEDSAMYFCASRDEDRSVGYTFGSGTRLTVV.

V gene TRBV6-5 combines with J gene TRBJ2-7; TRBD2 is a possible D gene (6 bases). This CDR3 region has 14 residues. Looked up from germline, CDR1 is MNHEY and CDR2 is SVGAGI. The V end was cut by 5 bases, the J end by 4 bases, with 15 bases between. In nucleotides, the CDR3 is TGTGCCAGCAGTCCGGGACTTAGTTCGTACGAGCAGTACTTC. It yields the protein CASSPGLSSYEQYF.

The CDR3 DNA sequence: TGTGCCAGCAGTGACAGGGGGCGTCTGAATCAGCCCCAGCATTTT. It specifies CASSDRGRLNQPQHF. V gene TRBV2 combines with J gene TRBJ1-5, with 8 positions matching TRBD1. V lost 3 bases and J lost 4; bases outside the gene matches: 5. CDR1 and CDR2 (germline): SNHLY, FYNNEI. CDR3 length: 15 residues.

This chain joins TRBV19 and TRBJ1-2, with 10 positions matching TRBD1. Trimming removed 1 base from V and 2 bases from J; junction bases left unmatched: 10. CDR1 LNHDA and CDR2 SQIVND come from the germline V gene (reference sequence). This CDR3 has 18 amino acids. The CDR3 region has the DNA TGTGCCAGTAGTATAGGAGGATACGGGACAGGGGCGAACTATGGCTACACCTTC. It translates to CASSIGGYGTGANYGYTF.

Points on this clone: Within the sample, other DNA sequences also encode this same CDR3. This rearrangement joins TRBV5-1 to TRBJ2-7; TRBD1 might be the D (5 bases). This CDR3 is built from 13 residues. CDR1 and CDR2 from the germline V gene are SGHRS and YFSETQ. The V end was cut by 1 base, the J end by 5 bases, with 10 bases between. The CDR3 loop is CASSLRQGDEQYF. The CDR3 DNA follows: TGCGCCAGCAGCTTGAGGCAGGGCGACGAGCAGTACTTC.

This chain links TRBV2 with TRBJ2-7; 7 bases align to TRBD1. Germline CDR1 reads SNHLY; CDR2 reads FYNNEI. After removal of 10 bases from V and 5 bases from J, the junction contained 8 bases not matched to a gene. The CDR3 runs to 12 residues. DNA of the CDR3: TGTGCCACACAGACAGGGAGAAACGAGCAGTACTTC. Translation gives CATQTGRNEQYF.

The rearrangement links TRBV19 to TRBJ1-5; D possibly corresponds to TRBD1 (5 bases). This CDR3 spans 15 amino acids. CDR1 LNHDA and CDR2 SQIVND come from the germline V gene (reference sequence). Between the trimmed V and J ends, which lost 0 bases and 6 bases, there was a span of 12 bases. CDR3: CASSIEGQGGQPQHF. In DNA form, the CDR3 reads TGTGCCAGTAGTATAGAGGGGCAGGGTGGTCAGCCCCAGCATTTT.

The chain combines TRBV18 with TRBJ2-3, with no clear D. Germline V gene lookup returns CDR1 KGHSH and CDR2 LQKENI. The CDR3 is 12 residues long. Trimming stripped 5 bases from V and 3 bases from J, with 6 bases between. In DNA, the CDR3 is TGTGCCAGCTCAGATGCGACAGATACGCAGTATTTT. Translating it yields CASSDATDTQYF.